This TCR beta chain came from a study of blood T cell repertoires in COVID-19. Study context: PBMCs, B-cell-depleted T cells, or T cells provided the cDNA or gDNA that made up the material.

The germline V gene has CDR1 SQVTM and CDR2 ANQGSEA. CDR3 size: 14 residues. J was trimmed by 1 base and V by 4 bases; bases with no gene match: 6. The method was immunoSEQ multiplex PCR; TCRdb's version includes in-frame clones alone and lacks a portion of them. The top ten clones hold around 2.8% of a sample with 200,000 to 300,000 clones, around 87% of them seen once. This chain uses TRBV29-1 with TRBJ2-5; 7 bases match TRBD2. The receptor was isolated from a woman aged 25 to 39 who had recovered from COVID-19. Sequenced: peripheral blood. CDR3 sequence (DNA): TGCAGCGTTGTGGTGGGGGGGACCCAAGAGACCCAGTACTTC. It encodes CSVVVGGTQETQYF. The full variable domain, in which reference TRBV29-1 and TRBJ2-5 provide the parts outside the CDR3, is SAVISQKPSRDICQRGTSLTIQCQVDSQVTMMFWYRQQPGQSLTLIATANQGSEATYESGFVIDKFPISRPNLTFSTLTVSNMSPEDSSIYLCSVVVGGTQETQYFGPGTRLLVL.